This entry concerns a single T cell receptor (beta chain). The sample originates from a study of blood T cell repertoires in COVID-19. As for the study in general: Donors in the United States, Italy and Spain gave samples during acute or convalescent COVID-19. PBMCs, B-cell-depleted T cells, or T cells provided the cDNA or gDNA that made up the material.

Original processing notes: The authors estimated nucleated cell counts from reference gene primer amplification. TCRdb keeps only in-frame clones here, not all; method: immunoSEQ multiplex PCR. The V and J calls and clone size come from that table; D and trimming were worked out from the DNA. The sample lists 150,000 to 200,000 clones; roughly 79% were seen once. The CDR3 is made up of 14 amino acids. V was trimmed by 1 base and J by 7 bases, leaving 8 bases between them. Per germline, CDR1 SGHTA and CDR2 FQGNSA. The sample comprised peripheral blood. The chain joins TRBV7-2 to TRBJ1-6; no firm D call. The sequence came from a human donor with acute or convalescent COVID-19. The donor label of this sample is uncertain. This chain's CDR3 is CASSLVGRNSPLHF. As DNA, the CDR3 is TGTGCCAGCAGCTTAGTGGGCAGGAATTCACCCCTCCACTTT.